This T cell receptor (beta chain) originates from a study of T cell responses to AZD1222 COVID-19 vaccine. Background on the study: Both about-4-week and about-12-week second-dose recipients were combined. Whole-study findings and limits: Along spike, vaccine-associated CD4 TCRs were found throughout, with dominance at 160-218 and 743-854. Baseline antibody screening turned up just a handful of seropositive AZD1222 recipients. Per reports, nearly half of all spike-specific TCRs target regions that are unmutated in variants.

Data came from immunoSEQ multiplex PCR; TCRdb stores just in-frame clones and leaves some out. In the table there are some 200,000 clones, approximately 91% of which are singletons. Comments on this clone: Its antigen is undetermined.

The clonotype comes from an adult in good health. The sample was peripheral blood, taken on day 0 of AZD1222 vaccination.

CDR3 in amino acids: CASSVGGGQPSSYEQYF. The CDR3 nucleotides are TGTGCCAGCAGCGTAGGGGGGGGACAGCCTAGCTCCTACGAGCAGTACTTC. The chain uses TRBV9 and TRBJ2-7, with D tentatively TRBD1 or TRBD2 (7 bases each). This CDR3 contains 17 residues. CDR1 is SGDLS, CDR2 YYNGEE, per germline. V lost 0 bases and J 0 bases, leaving 16 bases between the germline ends.